This T cell receptor (beta chain) comes out of a study of CD8 T cells in acute hepatitis C reinfection. The repertoire was sequenced with immunoSEQ multiplex PCR; TCRdb's copy has only in-frame clones and lacks some. The repertoire consists of some 40,000 clones, with around nine tenths occurring once and the leading ten covering more than 0.4%. CDR1 SGHTA and CDR2 FQGTGA come from the germline V gene. The CDR3 contains 15 residues. V was shortened by 1 base and J by 10 bases, with 14 bases between the two germline ends. Specified time point: naive CD8 control sorted from an acute-time-point sample. A positive HCV RNA or antibody test following a negative test within 24 weeks defined acute primary infection. Regarding the study as a whole: One of thirteen outcome-independent public clonotypes used V04-02/J02-02. Overrepresentation in the naive pool did not explain the preferential TRBV04 and TRBV06 usage seen in all groups.

Concerning this clone itself: What it recognizes is unknown.

The rearrangement links TRBV7-3 to TRBJ1-6, with no clear D. The sequence was obtained from a man between 25 and 39 years old with chronic hepatitis C. The sample taken for sequencing was naive CD8+ T cells from PBMCs. The CDR3 region is CASSLMAGLRSPLHF. CDR3 in DNA: TGTGCCAGCAGCTTAATGGCCGGTCTAAGATCACCCCTCCACTTT. Supplemented by reference TRBV7-3 and TRBJ1-6, the full variable domain reads GAGVSQTPSNKVTEKGKYVELRCDPISGHTALYWYRQSLGQGPEFLIYFQGTGAADDSGLPNDRFFAVRPEGSVSTLKIQRTERGDSAVYLCASSLMAGLRSPLHFGNGTRLTVT.